The rows below give T cell receptor beta chains drawn from one sample of a study of T cell repertoires in cytomegalovirus infection. No antigens are known for them. TCRdb re-analysed the reads in MiXCR, keeping a single row per CDR3 protein. The sample shows roughly 340,000 distinct CDR3 sequences, 25% to 35% of them seen only once. This specimen consisted of cultured PBMCs, obtained from culture after CMV antigen stimulation. These TCRs come from a human donor in good health (CMV status not recorded). Some clones in this sample may be carry-over from other donors' samples. CDR3s include the opening cysteine and the closing phenylalanine or tryptophan. Fields, in order: V gene, D gene, J gene, clone size, CDR3 DNA, CDR3 protein. The D gene is left open where the match is weak. Part of the rows lack a size; the others show once, few, many or a class for expanded clones.

V gene: TRBV29-1
D gene: .
J gene: TRBJ1-4
clone size: many
CDR3 DNA: TGCAGCGTTGTTTTTAGGTCGAAGGAGGAAAAACTGTTTTTT
CDR3 protein: CSVVFRSKEEKLFF

V gene: TRBV29-1
D gene: .
J gene: TRBJ2-7
clone size: few
CDR3 DNA: TGCAGCGCCAGGACCCTTAGCTACGAGCAGTACTTC
CDR3 protein: CSARTLSYEQYF

V gene: TRBV7-2
D gene: .
J gene: TRBJ1-1
clone size: few
CDR3 DNA: TGTGCCAGCAGCGGGGTCGGAGCGCGCTACACTGAAGCTTTCTTT
CDR3 protein: CASSGVGARYTEAFF

V gene: TRBV7-2
D gene: TRBD2
J gene: TRBJ2-1
clone size: .
CDR3 DNA: TGTGCCAGCAGCTTAAGGGGAGTAGCGGGAGCTTACAATGAGCAGTTCTTC
CDR3 protein: CASSLRGVAGAYNEQFF

V gene: TRBV7-2
D gene: .
J gene: TRBJ2-1
clone size: many
CDR3 DNA: TGTGCCAGCAGCTTCCGGCCGGACTCCTACAATGAGCAGTTCTTC
CDR3 protein: CASSFRPDSYNEQFF

V gene: TRBV10-3
D gene: .
J gene: TRBJ1-1
clone size: .
CDR3 DNA: TGTGCCATCAGAACAGTGAACACTGAAGCTTTCTTT
CDR3 protein: CAIRTVNTEAFF

V gene: TRBV19
D gene: .
J gene: TRBJ2-5
clone size: few
CDR3 DNA: TGTGCCAGTAGTCCCTTGTCCGCGGCGGTGGGGACCCAGTACTTC
CDR3 protein: CASSPLSAAVGTQYF

V gene: TRBV27
D gene: .
J gene: TRBJ1-2
clone size: .
CDR3 DNA: TGTGCCAGCAGTTTTGGGCCACACAGGGTTAATGGCTACACCTTC
CDR3 protein: CASSFGPHRVNGYTF

V gene: TRBV27
D gene: TRBD1
J gene: TRBJ1-5
clone size: few
CDR3 DNA: TGTGCCAGCAGTCCCCGGACAGGGGGGGGCAATCAGCCCCAGCATTTT
CDR3 protein: CASSPRTGGGNQPQHF

V gene: TRBV6-2/TRBV6-3
D gene: TRBD1
J gene: TRBJ2-2
clone size: .
CDR3 DNA: TGTGCCAGCAGTTACGGACAGGGGCCCGGGGAGCTGTTTTTT
CDR3 protein: CASSYGQGPGELFF

V gene: TRBV10-3
D gene: .
J gene: TRBJ2-7
clone size: .
CDR3 DNA: TGTGCCATCAAAGAAGGGTTAAGCTCCTACGAGCAGTACTTC
CDR3 protein: CAIKEGLSSYEQYF

V gene: TRBV20-1
D gene: TRBD1
J gene: TRBJ2-1
clone size: .
CDR3 DNA: TGCAGTGCTCCAAGGGACAGGGTCTCCTACAATGAGCAGTTCTTC
CDR3 protein: CSAPRDRVSYNEQFF

V gene: TRBV7-2
D gene: .
J gene: TRBJ2-7
clone size: few
CDR3 DNA: TGTGCCAGCAGCTTCTTGCTCGCCTACGAGCAGTACTTC
CDR3 protein: CASSFLLAYEQYF

V gene: TRBV11-2
D gene: .
J gene: TRBJ2-7
clone size: .
CDR3 DNA: TGTGCCAGCACCCCAACCGGGACTCTCACCTACGAGCAGTACTTC
CDR3 protein: CASTPTGTLTYEQYF

V gene: TRBV7-9
D gene: .
J gene: TRBJ2-5
clone size: few
CDR3 DNA: TGTGCCAGCAGACCTACGGGGGACTTAGAGACCCAGTACTTC
CDR3 protein: CASRPTGDLETQYF

V gene: TRBV10-3
D gene: .
J gene: TRBJ1-2
clone size: .
CDR3 DNA: TGTGCCATCAGTGAGTCGGCGGCTTCGCTCTATGGCTACACCTTC
CDR3 protein: CAISESAASLYGYTF

V gene: TRBV20-1
D gene: TRBD2
J gene: TRBJ2-7
clone size: .
CDR3 DNA: TGCAGTGCTAGACCTGGGGGCGGGAGGCATTACGAGCAGTACTTC
CDR3 protein: CSARPGGGRHYEQYF

V gene: TRBV5-4
D gene: TRBD1
J gene: TRBJ1-2
clone size: few
CDR3 DNA: TGTGCCAGCAGCTCATCTCAGACAGGGGGTCTCTATGGCTACACCTTC
CDR3 protein: CASSSSQTGGLYGYTF

V gene: TRBV10-3
D gene: TRBD1
J gene: TRBJ2-3
clone size: many
CDR3 DNA: TGTGCCATCAGCCGCCGGGACAGGGTAGATAGCTTGGCAGATACGCAGTATTTT
CDR3 protein: CAISRRDRVDSLADTQYF

V gene: TRBV25-1
D gene: .
J gene: TRBJ2-7
clone size: .
CDR3 DNA: TGTGCCAGCAGCTCCGAGAGGGGCTACGAGCAGTACTTC
CDR3 protein: CASSSERGYEQYF

V gene: TRBV6-6
D gene: TRBD1
J gene: TRBJ2-1
clone size: few
CDR3 DNA: TGTGCCAGCAGGGGTCGGGACAGCTTCTACAATGAGCAGTTCTTC
CDR3 protein: CASRGRDSFYNEQFF

V gene: TRBV14
D gene: TRBD2
J gene: TRBJ2-7
clone size: few
CDR3 DNA: TGTGCCAGCAGCCAAGGTGGTCTAGCGGGGTACGAGCAGTACTTC
CDR3 protein: CASSQGGLAGYEQYF

V gene: TRBV7-8
D gene: .
J gene: TRBJ2-7
clone size: .
CDR3 DNA: TGTGCCAGCAGCTCAAGGCGAGGGGCCATGAGCTCCTACGAGCAGTACTTC
CDR3 protein: CASSSRRGAMSSYEQYF

V gene: TRBV6-1
D gene: .
J gene: TRBJ2-5
clone size: .
CDR3 DNA: TGTGCCAGCAGTGTCGGCGCTGCCCAAGAGACCCAGTACTTC
CDR3 protein: CASSVGAAQETQYF

V gene: TRBV2
D gene: .
J gene: TRBJ1-5
clone size: many
CDR3 DNA: TGTGCCAGCAGTGAGCTAGGGTGGTATAGCAATCAGCCCCAGCATTTT
CDR3 protein: CASSELGWYSNQPQHF

V gene: TRBV7-2
D gene: .
J gene: TRBJ1-2
clone size: few
CDR3 DNA: TGTGCCAGCAAGGGGACGGGGGGATTTTATGGCTACACCTTC
CDR3 protein: CASKGTGGFYGYTF

V gene: TRBV10-3
D gene: .
J gene: TRBJ2-1
clone size: few
CDR3 DNA: TGTGCCATCAGTGAGCGGGGCGGCGCCGATGAGCAGTTCTTC
CDR3 protein: CAISERGGADEQFF

V gene: TRBV6-8
D gene: TRBD1
J gene: TRBJ1-2
clone size: few
CDR3 DNA: TGTGCCAGCAGTTACAGCGACAGGGGATTCTATGGCTACACCTTC
CDR3 protein: CASSYSDRGFYGYTF

V gene: TRBV7-2
D gene: .
J gene: TRBJ2-1
clone size: many
CDR3 DNA: TGTGCCAGCAGCCCAGGCGTAGGTCTGTACAATGAGCAGTTCTTC
CDR3 protein: CASSPGVGLYNEQFF

V gene: TRBV6-6
D gene: .
J gene: TRBJ1-5
clone size: few
CDR3 DNA: TGTGCCACCATTGGGGGGGCTAACAATCAGCCCCAGCATTTT
CDR3 protein: CATIGGANNQPQHF

V gene: TRBV29-1
D gene: .
J gene: TRBJ1-2
clone size: .
CDR3 DNA: TGCAGCGTTCCGTCTGGCAGGAACTATGGCTACACCTTC
CDR3 protein: CSVPSGRNYGYTF

V gene: TRBV7-2
D gene: .
J gene: TRBJ2-7
clone size: .
CDR3 DNA: TGTGCCAGCACCCCAGTGGTGGGGCGCTACGAGCAGTACTTC
CDR3 protein: CASTPVVGRYEQYF

V gene: TRBV28
D gene: .
J gene: TRBJ2-3
clone size: .
CDR3 DNA: TGTGCCAGCAGTCCCCCCCCTGGTCGGGTCACAGATACGCAGTATTTT
CDR3 protein: CASSPPPGRVTDTQYF

V gene: TRBV7-9
D gene: .
J gene: TRBJ1-2
clone size: .
CDR3 DNA: TGTGCCAGCAGCTTAGCCGTCCAGGGCTATGGCTACACCTTC
CDR3 protein: CASSLAVQGYGYTF

V gene: TRBV4-1
D gene: .
J gene: TRBJ2-1
clone size: few
CDR3 DNA: TGCGCCAGCAGCCAAGATGAGGACGGGACCTACAATGAGCAGTTCTTC
CDR3 protein: CASSQDEDGTYNEQFF

V gene: TRBV6-1
D gene: .
J gene: TRBJ1-5
clone size: few
CDR3 DNA: TGTGCCAGCAGTGAAGGGTTACCTTGGAGCAATCAGCCCCAGCATTTT
CDR3 protein: CASSEGLPWSNQPQHF

V gene: TRBV7-6
D gene: .
J gene: TRBJ1-4
clone size: .
CDR3 DNA: TGTGCCAGCAGCTCTACTTGGACACGGATGAATGAAAAACTGTTTTTT
CDR3 protein: CASSSTWTRMNEKLFF

V gene: TRBV10-3
D gene: TRBD1
J gene: TRBJ1-2
clone size: few
CDR3 DNA: TGTGCCATCAGCCGACAGGGGGCTAACTATGGCTACACCTTC
CDR3 protein: CAISRQGANYGYTF

V gene: TRBV7-3
D gene: TRBD2
J gene: TRBJ2-1
clone size: .
CDR3 DNA: TGTGCCAGCAGCTCAACTAGCGGGAGTCGCAATGAGCAGTTCTTC
CDR3 protein: CASSSTSGSRNEQFF

V gene: TRBV7-8
D gene: TRBD2
J gene: TRBJ2-3
clone size: many
CDR3 DNA: TGTGCCAGCAGCTTTGGACTAGCGGGAGGGTGGACAGATACGCAGTATTTT
CDR3 protein: CASSFGLAGGWTDTQYF

V gene: TRBV14
D gene: .
J gene: TRBJ2-3
clone size: .
CDR3 DNA: TGTGCCAGCAGCCAATCTCACGGGGGGCATACGCAGTATTTT
CDR3 protein: CASSQSHGGHTQYF

V gene: TRBV7-9
D gene: TRBD1
J gene: TRBJ1-5
clone size: many
CDR3 DNA: TGTGCCAGCAGCCCCGGGACAGGGGGCCATTCAGCTCAGCCCCAGCATTTT
CDR3 protein: CASSPGTGGHSAQPQHF

V gene: TRBV10-3
D gene: TRBD2
J gene: TRBJ2-1
clone size: many
CDR3 DNA: TGTGCCATCAGTGGGGTAGCGGGCTCCTACAATGAGCAGTTCTTC
CDR3 protein: CAISGVAGSYNEQFF

V gene: TRBV18
D gene: TRBD2
J gene: TRBJ2-5
clone size: few
CDR3 DNA: TGTGCCAGCTCACCTTCGACTAGCGGGCATGGAGAGACCCAGTACTTC
CDR3 protein: CASSPSTSGHGETQYF

V gene: TRBV7-2
D gene: .
J gene: TRBJ1-1
clone size: many
CDR3 DNA: TGTGCCAGCAGCTCCGCCGGGACACTGAACACTGAAGCTTTCTTT
CDR3 protein: CASSSAGTLNTEAFF

V gene: TRBV7-8
D gene: .
J gene: TRBJ1-2
clone size: few
CDR3 DNA: TGTGCCAGCAGCCCCAAACCCCCTCCTGGAGGCTACACCTTC
CDR3 protein: CASSPKPPPGGYTF

V gene: TRBV5-5
D gene: .
J gene: TRBJ2-2
clone size: many
CDR3 DNA: TGTGCCAGCAGCTTGTTATATGTAGGGGGGACGAACACCGGGGAGCTGTTTTTT
CDR3 protein: CASSLLYVGGTNTGELFF

V gene: TRBV19
D gene: TRBD1
J gene: TRBJ1-3
clone size: .
CDR3 DNA: TGTGCCAGTAGTTGGGACAGCTACTCTGGAAACACCATATATTTT
CDR3 protein: CASSWDSYSGNTIYF

V gene: TRBV20-1
D gene: .
J gene: TRBJ2-2
clone size: .
CDR3 DNA: TGCAGTGCTAGAGATAGCCCCAATATCTGGGGCACCGGGGAGCTGTTTTTT
CDR3 protein: CSARDSPNIWGTGELFF

V gene: TRBV7-2
D gene: .
J gene: TRBJ2-7
clone size: many
CDR3 DNA: TGTGCCAGCAGCTTAGATTTCCCAGCAGTTGGCAGGATCTACGAGCAGTACTTC
CDR3 protein: CASSLDFPAVGRIYEQYF

V gene: TRBV7-9
D gene: TRBD2
J gene: TRBJ2-5
clone size: few
CDR3 DNA: TGTGCCAGCAGCGGGACTAGCGGGAGATCAGAGGGTCAGGAGACCCAGTACTTC
CDR3 protein: CASSGTSGRSEGQETQYF

V gene: TRBV28
D gene: .
J gene: TRBJ1-1
clone size: few
CDR3 DNA: TGTGCCAGCAGTAACAGTTACACTGAAGCTTTCTTT
CDR3 protein: CASSNSYTEAFF

V gene: TRBV10-3
D gene: .
J gene: TRBJ1-2
clone size: .
CDR3 DNA: TGTGCCATCAGTGAGTCGGCAGGGGACGCGTCGAACTATGGCTACACCTTC
CDR3 protein: CAISESAGDASNYGYTF

V gene: TRBV12-3/TRBV12-4
D gene: .
J gene: TRBJ1-1
clone size: .
CDR3 DNA: TGTGCCAGCAGCCGCACGAAAAGGGTCTTGGGGGGGAACACTGAAGCTTTCTTT
CDR3 protein: CASSRTKRVLGGNTEAFF

V gene: TRBV7-9
D gene: .
J gene: TRBJ2-7
clone size: few
CDR3 DNA: TGTGCCAGCAGCTTAGCGGCGGAGTACGAGCAGTACTTC
CDR3 protein: CASSLAAEYEQYF

V gene: TRBV12-3/TRBV12-4
D gene: .
J gene: TRBJ1-2
clone size: few
CDR3 DNA: TGTGCCAGCAGTTCCTGGAGGCCGCAGGAATATGGCTACACCTTC
CDR3 protein: CASSSWRPQEYGYTF

V gene: TRBV11-1
D gene: TRBD2
J gene: TRBJ2-1
clone size: many
CDR3 DNA: TGTGCCAGCAGCTTAGGACTAGCCCATGAGCAGTTCTTC
CDR3 protein: CASSLGLAHEQFF

V gene: TRBV7-9
D gene: TRBD1
J gene: TRBJ2-1
clone size: .
CDR3 DNA: TGTGCCAGCAGCACCTACGGGACAGGCTACAATGAGCAGTTCTTC
CDR3 protein: CASSTYGTGYNEQFF

V gene: TRBV5-1
D gene: .
J gene: TRBJ1-1
clone size: .
CDR3 DNA: TGCGCCAGCAGCTTGGGAGGAGGGGCGTGGAACACTGAAGCTTTCTTT
CDR3 protein: CASSLGGGAWNTEAFF